A selection of T cell receptor beta chains follows, all from one sample in a study of CD8 T cell repertoires and HIV-1 epitope variants. Produced via immunoSEQ multiplex PCR; TCRdb's table is partial and in-frame only. This table has 5,000 to 6,000 clones, about 68% appearing once. What these receptors recognize is not known. Sequences were obtained from cultured CD8+ T cells derived from PBMCs. Every receptor here comes from a male donor with HIV. Both conserved end residues are part of each CDR3. The D gene is left open where the match is weak. Expanded clones are given a class, and other clones once, few, many or no size at all.

few | TRBJ1-2 | NA | TRBV2 | CASSDGTQDKIYGYTF | TGTGCCAGCAGCGACGGGACACAAGACAAAATATATGGCTACACCTTC
NA | TRBJ1-3 | NA | TRBV28 | CASSPIGGSGNTIYF | TGTGCCAGCAGTCCTATTGGGGGTTCTGGAAACACCATATATTTT
few | TRBJ1-1 | TRBD1 | TRBV13 | CASSYGTGGGTEAFF | TGTGCCAGCAGCTACGGGACAGGGGGCGGCACTGAAGCTTTCTTT
NA | TRBJ1-3 | TRBD1 | TRBV10-2 | CARFDFDRVGGNTIYF | TGCGCCAGATTCGACTTCGACAGGGTGGGGGGAAACACCATATATTTT
NA | TRBJ2-1 | TRBD2 | TRBV4-1 | CASSLRLAYEQFF | TGCGCCAGCAGCCTCCGACTAGCCTATGAGCAGTTCTTC
NA | TRBJ2-1 | TRBD1 | TRBV19 | CASSIGTGPYNEQFF | TGTGCCAGTAGCATCGGGACAGGTCCTTACAATGAGCAGTTCTTC
few | TRBJ2-7 | NA | TRBV7-3 | CASSPGPLSYEQYF | TGTGCCAGCAGCCCAGGACCACTTTCCTACGAGCAGTACTTC
NA | TRBJ2-1 | TRBD2 | TRBV30 | CAWEHPGGPGEQFF | TGTGCCTGGGAGCACCCGGGGGGGCCGGGTGAGCAGTTCTTC
NA | TRBJ2-1 | NA | TRBV5-6 | CASSLAGAANEQFF | TGTGCCAGCAGCTTGGCGGGGGCGGCAAATGAGCAGTTCTTC
NA | TRBJ2-7 | TRBD1 | TRBV19 | CATGQGSSYEQYF | TGTGCCACCGGACAGGGGAGTTCCTACGAGCAGTACTTC
NA | TRBJ1-2 | TRBD1 | TRBV5-4 | CASSDPGTGVLGAF | TGTGCCAGCAGCGATCCCGGGACAGGGGTCCTCGGTGCCTTC
NA | TRBJ1-1 | NA | TRBV2 | CASSEGRNTEAFF | TGTGCCAGCAGTGAGGGGCGGAACACTGAAGCTTTCTTT
few | TRBJ2-2 | NA | TRBV5-6 | CASSSGQGIFPGELFF | TGTGCCAGCAGCTCTGGGCAGGGGATCTTTCCCGGGGAGCTGTTTTTT